These T cell receptor beta chains were read from a single sample in a study of OX40 agonist ivuxolimab in advanced cancers. Here immunoSEQ multiplex PCR was the method, and the copy in TCRdb shows in-frame clones only, minus some. The table has some 86,000 clones, roughly 89% seen once. The sample here was CD4+ or CD8+ T cells sorted from blood, taken in a trial of the OX40 agonist ivuxolimab. The receptors come from an adult with an advanced solid tumor such as melanoma, head and neck, liver or kidney cancer. Each CDR3 is given with its conserved first and last residue. Fields, in order: clone size, V gene, J gene, D gene, CDR3 protein, CDR3 DNA. D genes are given only for firm matches. Not every row has a clone size; where given, it reads once, few, many or a size class.

clone_size: -
v_call: TRBV30
j_call: TRBJ2-7
d_call: -
cdr3_aa: CAWSRLTYEQYF
cdr3_nt: TGTGCCTGGAGTCGGCTAACCTACGAGCAGTACTTC

clone_size: -
v_call: TRBV6-1
j_call: TRBJ2-1
d_call: TRBD2
cdr3_aa: CASSPGGPNEQFF
cdr3_nt: TGTGCCAGCAGTCCGGGGGGTCCCAATGAGCAGTTCTTC

clone_size: -
v_call: TRBV6-5
j_call: TRBJ2-1
d_call: -
cdr3_aa: CASSPARNEQFF
cdr3_nt: TGTGCCAGCAGCCCCGCTAGGAATGAGCAGTTCTTC

clone_size: -
v_call: TRBV7-2
j_call: TRBJ2-1
d_call: -
cdr3_aa: CASSLQGRNEQFF
cdr3_nt: TGTGCCAGCAGCTTACAAGGGCGCAATGAGCAGTTCTTC

clone_size: -
v_call: TRBV28
j_call: TRBJ2-1
d_call: -
cdr3_aa: CASSALDNHEQFF
cdr3_nt: TGTGCCAGCAGTGCCCTAGATAACCATGAGCAGTTCTTC

clone_size: -
v_call: TRBV27
j_call: TRBJ2-1
d_call: TRBD1
cdr3_aa: CASSLTGEYNEQFF
cdr3_nt: TGTGCCAGCAGCTTGACAGGGGAATACAATGAGCAGTTCTTC

clone_size: -
v_call: TRBV21-1
j_call: TRBJ1-5
d_call: -
cdr3_aa: CASSKRENSNQPQHF
cdr3_nt: TGTGCCAGCAGCAAACGGGAAAATAGCAATCAGCCCCAGCATTTT

clone_size: -
v_call: TRBV6-1
j_call: TRBJ1-4
d_call: -
cdr3_aa: CASSRDATNEKLFF
cdr3_nt: TGTGCCAGCAGTCGGGATGCAACTAATGAAAAACTGTTTTTT

clone_size: -
v_call: TRBV7-2
j_call: TRBJ2-5
d_call: -
cdr3_aa: CASSFAALAGETQYF
cdr3_nt: TGTGCCAGCAGCTTTGCCGCGCTAGCAGGAGAGACCCAGTACTTC

clone_size: -
v_call: TRBV30
j_call: TRBJ2-5
d_call: -
cdr3_aa: CAWSIAGETQYF
cdr3_nt: TGTGCCTGGAGCATCGCGGGGGAGACCCAGTACTTC

clone_size: once
v_call: TRBV19
j_call: TRBJ2-5
d_call: -
cdr3_aa: CASSIAEETQYF
cdr3_nt: TGTGCCAGTAGTATCGCGGAAGAGACCCAGTACTTC

clone_size: once
v_call: TRBV9
j_call: TRBJ1-3
d_call: -
cdr3_aa: CASSATPYGGSESGNTIYF
cdr3_nt: TGTGCCAGCAGCGCCACACCTTACGGGGGATCCGAGTCTGGAAACACCATATATTTT

clone_size: -
v_call: TRBV9
j_call: TRBJ1-1
d_call: -
cdr3_aa: CASSVYRAGTEAFF
cdr3_nt: TGTGCCAGCAGCGTATATCGGGCGGGGACTGAAGCTTTCTTT

clone_size: -
v_call: TRBV6-5
j_call: TRBJ2-2
d_call: -
cdr3_aa: CASSYSGDTGELFF
cdr3_nt: TGTGCCAGCAGTTACTCGGGGGACACCGGGGAGCTGTTTTTT

clone_size: -
v_call: TRBV2
j_call: TRBJ2-1
d_call: TRBD1
cdr3_aa: CASSLTGTGHNEQFF
cdr3_nt: TGTGCCAGCAGTCTTACCGGGACAGGACACAATGAGCAGTTCTTC

clone_size: -
v_call: TRBV27
j_call: TRBJ1-4
d_call: TRBD1
cdr3_aa: CASSLTGRKEKLFF
cdr3_nt: TGTGCCAGCAGTTTGACAGGGAGGAAAGAAAAACTGTTTTTT

clone_size: -
v_call: TRBV18
j_call: TRBJ1-1
d_call: -
cdr3_aa: CASSPTDLTEAFF
cdr3_nt: TGTGCCAGCTCACCAACCGACCTCACTGAAGCTTTCTTT

clone_size: once
v_call: TRBV5-6
j_call: TRBJ1-2
d_call: -
cdr3_aa: CASSLERGVDGYTF
cdr3_nt: TGTGCCAGCAGCTTGGAGCGGGGCGTAGATGGCTACACCTTC

clone_size: -
v_call: TRBV27
j_call: TRBJ2-7
d_call: -
cdr3_aa: CASSFGRGFHEQYF
cdr3_nt: TGTGCCAGCAGTTTCGGCAGGGGCTTCCACGAGCAGTACTTC

clone_size: -
v_call: TRBV9
j_call: TRBJ2-7
d_call: TRBD1
cdr3_aa: CASSVAESGTGSYEQYF
cdr3_nt: TGTGCCAGCAGCGTAGCAGAATCCGGGACAGGGTCCTACGAGCAGTACTTC